Listed below are T cell receptor beta chains from one sample, sequenced in a study of blood T cell repertoires in COVID-19. Method: immunoSEQ multiplex PCR; TCRdb's copy keeps in-frame clones and lacks some. The table includes over 50,000 clones, approximately 89% detected once. Sequenced material: peripheral blood. Receptors originate from a man aged 55 to 70 with acute or convalescent COVID-19. CDR3s include the opening cysteine and the closing phenylalanine or tryptophan. D genes are given only for firm matches. The listing skips clone size in some rows; elsewhere it reads once, few, many or a size class.

D gene: TRBD1; clone size: .; J gene: TRBJ2-1; V gene: TRBV7-6; CDR3 protein: CASSSGQVVSKDSYNEQFF; CDR3 DNA: TGTGCCAGCAGCTCGGGACAGGTGGTTTCAAAGGACTCCTACAATGAGCAGTTCTTC
D gene: TRBD2; clone size: .; J gene: TRBJ2-5; V gene: TRBV30; CDR3 protein: CAWSVKLLAGGLETQYF; CDR3 DNA: TGTGCCTGGAGTGTAAAGTTGCTAGCGGGGGGGCTGGAGACCCAGTACTTC
D gene: TRBD1; clone size: .; J gene: TRBJ1-6; V gene: TRBV2; CDR3 protein: CASSEMGQYNSPLHF; CDR3 DNA: TGTGCCAGCAGTGAAATGGGACAGTATAATTCACCCCTCCACTTT
D gene: .; clone size: .; J gene: TRBJ2-4; V gene: TRBV4-2; CDR3 protein: CASSQDYLTPPKNIQYF; CDR3 DNA: TGTGCCAGCAGCCAAGATTACCTAACCCCCCCCAAAAACATTCAGTACTTC
D gene: TRBD1; clone size: .; J gene: TRBJ1-2; V gene: TRBV10-3; CDR3 protein: CAISEGQGRGYTF; CDR3 DNA: TGTGCCATCAGTGAAGGACAGGGACGCGGCTACACCTTC
D gene: .; clone size: .; J gene: TRBJ1-5; V gene: TRBV3-1/TRBV3-2; CDR3 protein: CASSHGTYYSNQPQHF; CDR3 DNA: TGTGCCAGCAGCCACGGGACTTACTATAGCAATCAGCCCCAGCATTTT
D gene: .; clone size: once; J gene: TRBJ2-7; V gene: TRBV19; CDR3 protein: CASSNDSFSYEQYF; CDR3 DNA: TGTGCCAGTAGCAACGACTCATTCTCCTACGAGCAGTACTTC
D gene: .; clone size: .; J gene: TRBJ2-5; V gene: TRBV7-2; CDR3 protein: CASSLARGQETQYF; CDR3 DNA: TGTGCCAGCAGCTTAGCTCGCGGACAAGAGACCCAGTACTTC
D gene: .; clone size: .; J gene: TRBJ2-3; V gene: TRBV24-1; CDR3 protein: CATSDSLSGDTQYF; CDR3 DNA: TGTGCCACCAGTGATTCTCTTTCCGGAGATACGCAGTATTTT
D gene: TRBD2; clone size: .; J gene: TRBJ2-2; V gene: TRBV11-1; CDR3 protein: CASSFLAGGPTGELFF; CDR3 DNA: TGTGCCAGCAGCTTCTTAGCGGGGGGGCCCACCGGGGAGCTGTTTTTT
D gene: .; clone size: .; J gene: TRBJ1-6; V gene: TRBV28; CDR3 protein: CASSLGLAGQFF; CDR3 DNA: TGTGCCAGCAGTCTTGGTCTGGCAGGACAGTTCTTT
D gene: TRBD1; clone size: .; J gene: TRBJ1-3; V gene: TRBV6-1; CDR3 protein: CASSASGQGLGNTIYF; CDR3 DNA: TGTGCCAGCAGTGCTTCGGGACAGGGGTTGGGTAACACCATATATTTT
D gene: .; clone size: .; J gene: TRBJ1-1; V gene: TRBV11-2; CDR3 protein: CASSLSAEVNTEAFF; CDR3 DNA: TGTGCCAGCAGCTTGTCGGCGGAGGTGAACACTGAAGCTTTCTTT
D gene: .; clone size: .; J gene: TRBJ1-5; V gene: TRBV4-1; CDR3 protein: CASSQPEGNNQPQHF; CDR3 DNA: TGCGCCAGCAGCCAACCGGAGGGGAACAATCAGCCCCAGCATTTT
D gene: .; clone size: .; J gene: TRBJ1-1; V gene: TRBV6-2/TRBV6-3; CDR3 protein: CASSRYDSRSNTEAFF; CDR3 DNA: TGTGCCAGCAGTAGATATGACAGCCGGTCGAACACTGAAGCTTTCTTT
D gene: .; clone size: .; J gene: TRBJ2-6; V gene: TRBV7-2; CDR3 protein: CASSPWREISGANVLTF; CDR3 DNA: TGTGCCAGCAGCCCTTGGAGGGAAATCTCTGGGGCCAACGTCCTGACTTTC
D gene: .; clone size: .; J gene: TRBJ1-6; V gene: TRBV11-2; CDR3 protein: CASSLDYEGQNYNSPLHF; CDR3 DNA: TGTGCCAGCAGCTTAGATTATGAAGGACAAAACTATAATTCACCCCTCCACTTT
D gene: TRBD1; clone size: .; J gene: TRBJ1-2; V gene: TRBV6-6; CDR3 protein: CASNTGGGIGYTF; CDR3 DNA: TGTGCCAGCAATACAGGGGGCGGGATTGGCTACACCTTC
D gene: TRBD1; clone size: .; J gene: TRBJ1-2; V gene: TRBV5-1; CDR3 protein: CASSSGTGNYGYTF; CDR3 DNA: TGCGCCAGCAGCTCCGGGACAGGGAACTATGGCTACACCTTC
D gene: TRBD2; clone size: once; J gene: TRBJ2-7; V gene: TRBV29-1; CDR3 protein: CSVALRLAGEQYF; CDR3 DNA: TGCAGCGTTGCCTTGCGACTAGCAGGCGAGCAGTACTTC
D gene: .; clone size: .; J gene: TRBJ1-6; V gene: TRBV9; CDR3 protein: CASSPRSDSPLHF; CDR3 DNA: TGTGCCAGCAGCCCTCGCTCGGATTCACCCCTCCACTTT